The entry below describes one TCR beta chain. The data stem from a study of cytomegalovirus exposure and HLA in healthy donors. CDR1 SGHAT and CDR2 FQNNGV come from the germline V gene. This CDR3 is 14 amino acids long. Trimming removed 2 bases from V and 5 bases from J, with 13 bases in between. The PCR had 60 Vbeta and 13 Jbeta primers. Produced via immunoSEQ multiplex PCR; TCRdb's table is partial and in-frame only. The sample has 150,000 to 200,000 clones; less than 90% are singletons. The chain carries TRBV11-2 and TRBJ2-7; weak D call: TRBD1 (6 bases). The receptor was derived from a girl in the first two years of life in good health and CMV-seronegative. The sequenced sample consisted of PBMCs. The CDR3 protein is CASSLPGGWHEQYF. DNA of the CDR3: TGTGCCAGCAGCTTACCTGGGGGCTGGCACGAGCAGTACTTC.